This is a list of T cell receptor beta chains from one sample in a study of post-analysis software for immune sequencing data. TCRdb ran MiXCR on the PCR reads and lists one entry per CDR3 protein. The sample gives approximately 690,000 distinct CDR3 sequences, approximately 60% of which show up once; about 10% is in the top ten. The sample consisted of blood. The receptors here all came from a girl aged 2 to 9 with multiple sclerosis. CDR3s include the opening cysteine and the closing phenylalanine or tryptophan. D genes are given only for firm matches. Clone size is given for some rows only: seen once, a few or many times, or a class if the clone is expanded.

>TRBV20-1|TRBJ1-2|.|.
TGCAGTGCTAGAGATCCTAAGACAGCTAATAACTATGGCTACACCTTC
CSARDPKTANNYGYTF
>TRBV12-3/TRBV12-4|TRBJ2-3|few|.
TGTGCCAGCAGCAAGGGACTTTCTAACGGAGATACGCAGTATTTT
CASSKGLSNGDTQYF
>TRBV5-5|TRBJ1-1|.|.
TGTGCCAGCAGCTTGGGCTTTGCAGCAGACCTTGAAGCTTTCTTT
CASSLGFAADLEAFF
>TRBV29-1|TRBJ2-1|.|TRBD1
TGCAGCGTCCGGGACAGGGCCTACAATGAGCAGTTCTTC
CSVRDRAYNEQFF
>TRBV20-1|TRBJ2-4|.|TRBD2
TGCAGTGCTAGAGTTAGCCTAGCGGGGGGCCCGATCAAAAACATTCAGTACTTC
CSARVSLAGGPIKNIQYF
>TRBV7-2|TRBJ2-5|.|.
TGTGCCAGCAGCCGGGTTCGGGGTCTCGCGGAGACCCAGTACTTC
CASSRVRGLAETQYF
>TRBV10-1|TRBJ2-1|.|.
TGCGCCAGCAGCCGGGACGGCTCCTACAATGAGCAGTTCTTC
CASSRDGSYNEQFF
>TRBV6-5|TRBJ2-7|.|TRBD2
TGTGCCAGCAGTTACGATTCTAGCGGAACTTACGAGCAGTACTTC
CASSYDSSGTYEQYF
>TRBV5-1|TRBJ1-1|.|.
TGCGCCAGCAGTTCTGCGGGCCCCGACTCAGAAGCTTTCTTT
CASSSAGPDSEAFF
>TRBV25-1|TRBJ2-5|few|.
TGTGCCAGCAGTGAATGGGACCCTTTTGCGGTTCAGTACTTC
CASSEWDPFAVQYF
>TRBV20-1|TRBJ2-3|once|.
TGCAGTTCGGGCGCGGGGAGCACAGATACGCAGTATTTT
CSSGAGSTDTQYF
>TRBV27|TRBJ2-1|.|TRBD2
TGTGCCAGCAGTTTAAGGACTAGCGGGGGGCGGAATGAGCAGTTCTTC
CASSLRTSGGRNEQFF
>TRBV7-2|TRBJ2-3|.|.
TGTGCCAGCAGCTCAAGAGCAAGGTCGGCCACAGATACGCAGTATTTT
CASSSRARSATDTQYF
>TRBV14|TRBJ2-3|few|.
TGTGCCAGCAACGGCGGTAGCACAGATACGCAGTATTTT
CASNGGSTDTQYF
>TRBV6-6|TRBJ2-7|few|.
TGTGCCAGCAGTTACATGGGGTCCACCTACGAGCAGTACTTC
CASSYMGSTYEQYF
>TRBV29-1|TRBJ2-1|few|.
TGCAGCGTTGAAAGGTCGGCAGTCTACAATGAGCAGTTCTTC
CSVERSAVYNEQFF
>TRBV7-2|TRBJ2-1|.|.
TGTGCCAGCAGCTTAGCAGGGGGGGCGAGGAATGAGCAGTTCTTC
CASSLAGGARNEQFF
>TRBV7-3|TRBJ2-7|.|TRBD1
TGTGCCAGCAGCCCCTACAGGGGGTACGAGCAGTACTTC
CASSPYRGYEQYF
>TRBV5-1|TRBJ2-7|once|.
TGCGCCGGCAGCGCGGGGATCTCCTACGAGCAGTACTTC
CAGSAGISYEQYF
>TRBV29-1|TRBJ2-3|.|.
TGCAGCGTTTTCGGGGGTGCAGATACGCAGTATTTT
CSVFGGADTQYF
>TRBV6-5|TRBJ1-1|once|TRBD1
TGTGCCAGCAGTTACTCAGCACAGGGGCGAGGATCGAACACTGAAGCTTTCTTT
CASSYSAQGRGSNTEAFF
>TRBV24-1|TRBJ2-3|.|TRBD1
TGTGCCACCAGTGATATGGGACAGGGTCCGAATACGCAGTATTTT
CATSDMGQGPNTQYF
>TRBV2|TRBJ2-3|.|TRBD2
TGTGCCAGCAGTCGGACTAGCGGGAGTGGTACGCAGTATTTT
CASSRTSGSGTQYF
>TRBV6-2/TRBV6-3|TRBJ2-7|.|TRBD1
TGTGCCAGCAGCCCCAGGGGGTCGAGCGAGCAGTACTTC
CASSPRGSSEQYF
>TRBV20-1|TRBJ2-3|.|.
TGCAGTGCTAGAAAACCGGCTGCAGATACGCGGTATTTT
CSARKPAADTRYF
>TRBV30|TRBJ2-7|few|.
TGTGCCCAACAGTTCGGCTACGAGCAGTACTTC
CAQQFGYEQYF
>TRBV20-1|TRBJ2-1|.|TRBD2
TGCAGTGCTAGAAGAATTAGCGGGAGTATTGGGGAGCAGTTCTTC
CSARRISGSIGEQFF
>TRBV18|TRBJ2-3|few|.
TGTGCCAGCTCACCAGGGCAGAGACACACAGATACGCAGTATTTT
CASSPGQRHTDTQYF
>TRBV5-1|TRBJ2-5|.|.
TGCGCCAGCAGCTTGGCCGAGGGGAGGGAGACCCAGTACTTC
CASSLAEGRETQYF
>TRBV10-3|TRBJ2-6|.|.
TGTGCCATCAGTGAGTCTGGAGGGGGCGCTGGGGCCAACGTCCTGACTTTC
CAISESGGGAGANVLTF
>TRBV7-8|TRBJ2-4|once|TRBD2
TGTGCCAGCAGCTTAGAGCGGGGAAACATTCAGTACTTC
CASSLERGNIQYF
>TRBV12-3/TRBV12-4|TRBJ2-5|.|TRBD2
TGTGCCAGCAGTTTGGGGGTGGCGACTAGCGGGTCTGAGACCCAGAACTTC
CASSLGVATSGSETQNF
>TRBV9|TRBJ2-2|.|.
TGTGCCAGCAGCGTAGTGGACACCGGGGAGCTGTTTTTT
CASSVVDTGELFF
>TRBV6-5|TRBJ2-3|.|.
TGTGCCAGCAGTTACCAGGGGCCTAGCACAGATACGCAGTATTTT
CASSYQGPSTDTQYF
>TRBV20-1|TRBJ2-3|.|.
TGCAGTGCTAGAGAAGGTCTTGGGGGAACGCAGTATTTT
CSAREGLGGTQYF
>TRBV12-3/TRBV12-4|TRBJ1-2|.|.
TGTGCCAGCAGTTTAGCAGGTGGGACAACCTATGGCTACACCTTC
CASSLAGGTTYGYTF
>TRBV5-1|TRBJ2-4|.|.
TGCGCCAGCAGCTCCGGCACAGGTGGAAACATTCAGTACTTC
CASSSGTGGNIQYF
>TRBV4-2|TRBJ2-4|.|TRBD2
TGTGCCAGCAGCCAAGTGTCGGGCGGGGGTGCCAGTTCTTCAAAGTTAGCCAAAAACATTCAGTACTTC
CASSQVSGGGASSSKLAKNIQYF
>TRBV7-2|TRBJ2-7|many|.
TGTGCCAGCAGCTTGGGTCGGTCCTTGAGCTCCTACGAGCAGTACTTC
CASSLGRSLSSYEQYF
>TRBV20-1|TRBJ2-1|.|TRBD1
TGCAGTGCTACAAGGACAGGTTTCAACAATGAGCAGTTCTTC
CSATRTGFNNEQFF
>TRBV20-1|TRBJ1-1|few|.
TGCAGTGCTAGACTCCGGGGGGACACTGAAGCTTTCTTT
CSARLRGDTEAFF
>TRBV9|TRBJ2-4|.|TRBD1
TGTGCCAGCAGCGGACAGGGAAACATTCAGTACTTC
CASSGQGNIQYF
>TRBV4-3|TRBJ1-6|.|TRBD1
TGCGCCAGCAGCCAGTCACAGGGGGCTGAGGGGAATTCACCCCTCCACTTT
CASSQSQGAEGNSPLHF
>TRBV6-6|TRBJ2-7|.|.
TGTGCCAGCAGAACCCGGGGAGGACCGAGTAACTACGAGCAGTACTTC
CASRTRGGPSNYEQYF
>TRBV20-1|TRBJ1-3|.|.
TGCAGTGCCAGGGACATCGGGAGAAACACCATATATTTT
CSARDIGRNTIYF
>TRBV7-2|TRBJ1-2|few|.
TGTGCCAGCAGCAGAACAGGGTCTGGCTACACCTTC
CASSRTGSGYTF
>TRBV5-1|TRBJ2-3|.|TRBD2
TGCGCCAGCAGCTTAACGACTTCCCAGGGACTAGGGACAGATACGCAGTATTTT
CASSLTTSQGLGTDTQYF
>TRBV28|TRBJ2-6|once|.
TGTGCCAGCAGGGGGGCTCTTAAAGGGAGCTCTGGGGCCAACGTCCTGACTTTC
CASRGALKGSSGANVLTF